This T cell receptor beta chain was obtained from a study of cytomegalovirus exposure and HLA in healthy donors. Background on the study: Within the Caucasian-associated ancestry cluster were roughly 81% of the approximately 400 genotyped donors.

Germline V CDR1 and CDR2: SEHNR, FQNEAQ (reference sequence). The CDR3 has 14 amino acids. Healthy bone marrow donors made up the donor group. General study findings and limits: An analysis that was carried out later associated 16,000 or so TCR beta sequences with HLA alleles at 0.05 false discovery rate. The study labeled about 160 TCR beta chains cytomegalovirus-associated.

Use of 60 Vbeta and 13 Jbeta primers characterized the PCR. TCRdb's table, derived via immunoSEQ multiplex PCR, lists solely in-frame clones and lacks some. The sample has 170,000 or so clones, about four fifths seen once. Worth noting for this clone: Its matching antigen is unknown. The junction departs from germline at one end; a sequencing error may be responsible.

This clonotype originated in a man in his thirties or forties in good health and CMV-seropositive. Sequencing input: PBMCs. This chain connects TRBV7-9 to TRBJ1-1; D uncertain. The CDR3 spells CSSSWVGDNTEAFF. The CDR3 DNA follows: TGTTCCAGCAGCTGGGTAGGAGATAACACTGAAGCTTTCTTT.